The 8 T cell receptor beta chains below all came from one sample that was sequenced in a study of blood T cell repertoires in COVID-19. Profiled with immunoSEQ multiplex PCR; TCRdb holds only in-frame clones, not every one. The profile covers about 250,000 clones, with more than 75% appearing a single time and 0.99% taken by the ten largest. Sequencing was carried out using peripheral blood. These receptors were taken from a woman aged 40 to 50 who had recovered from COVID-19.

The chain has TRBV5-1 and TRBJ1-6, with no clear D. The CDR3 contains 15 residues. CDR1 SGHRS and CDR2 YFSETQ come from the germline V gene. V was clipped by 4 bases and J by 5 bases, with 13 bases between them. CDR3 amino acids: CASSPEGRNNSPLHF. CDR3 DNA: TGCGCCAGCAGCCCGGAAGGGAGAAATAATTCACCCCTCCACTTT.

The chain recombines TRBV11-3 with TRBJ2-1, with D possibly matching TRBD2 (6 bases). Per germline, CDR1 SGHNT and CDR2 YENEEA. Trimming shortened V by 1 base and J by 2 bases, and 12 bases separated the two germline ends. This CDR3 contains 16 residues. DNA for the CDR3: TGTGCCAGCAGCTTAGCCCCCGGGAGCCCCTACAATGAGCAGTTCTTC. This encodes CASSLAPGSPYNEQFF.

The chain carries TRBV7-3 and TRBJ2-1, with D perhaps TRBD2 (7 bases). V was pared by 0 bases and J by 9 bases, with 18 bases between. CDR1 is SGHTA and CDR2 is FQGTGA in the germline V gene. This CDR3 region has 16 residues. CDR3 DNA: TGTGCCAGCAGCTTAACCCCCCCGGGGGGCTGGGGTGAGCAGTTCTTC. Translation gives CASSLTPPGGWGEQFF.

This clone showed up just once. The V and J genes are TRBV18 and TRBJ1-1; TRBD1 might be the D (6 bases). Germline V gene lookup returns CDR1 KGHSH and CDR2 LQKENI. CDR3 length: 14 residues. Trimming stripped 2 bases from V and 5 bases from J, with 12 bases between. The CDR3: CASSPGGQGTEAFF. CDR3 in DNA: TGTGCCAGCTCACCAGGGGGCCAGGGGACTGAAGCTTTCTTT.

The chain is built from TRBV5-4 and TRBJ1-1, with a tentative D call TRBD1 (6 bases). The CDR3 loop spans 15 amino acids. Trimming cost V 0 bases and J 5 bases, with 14 bases left between them. CDR1 and CDR2 from the germline V gene are SGHNT and YYREEE (reference sequence). DNA of the CDR3: TGTGCCAGCAGCTTGGCTGGGCAGGGGAGAACTGAAGCTTTCTTT. This translates into CASSLAGQGRTEAFF.

This chain links TRBV10-2 with TRBJ1-3; 9 bases line up with TRBD1. There are 14 residues in the CDR3. CDR1 and CDR2 (germline): WSHSY, SAAADI. V trimming: 8 bases; J trimming: 3 bases; junction bases outside the gene matches: 5. The CDR3, as DNA: TGCGCCAGCGGACCGGGACAGGGTGGAAACACCATATATTTT. It codes for CASGPGQGGNTIYF.

The chain links TRBV9 to TRBJ2-3; the D is unclear. CDR1 and CDR2 (germline): SGDLS, YYNGEE. Trimming removed 4 bases at V and 3 bases at J, with 15 bases between. CDR3 size: 15 residues. In DNA, the CDR3 is TGTGCCAGCAGCCTATCCTCCGGGTTAACAGATACGCAGTATTTT. Its protein product is CASSLSSGLTDTQYF.

V usage is TRBV24-1 and J usage is TRBJ2-7; D may be TRBD1 (5 bases). Germline CDR1 KGHDR, CDR2 SFDVKD. With 10 bases removed from V and 2 bases from J, the gap between germline ends came to 8 bases. This CDR3 is 11 amino acids long. The CDR3 region is CATTAPYEQYV. The CDR3 coding sequence is TGTGCCACGACAGCTCCCTACGAGCAGTACGTC.